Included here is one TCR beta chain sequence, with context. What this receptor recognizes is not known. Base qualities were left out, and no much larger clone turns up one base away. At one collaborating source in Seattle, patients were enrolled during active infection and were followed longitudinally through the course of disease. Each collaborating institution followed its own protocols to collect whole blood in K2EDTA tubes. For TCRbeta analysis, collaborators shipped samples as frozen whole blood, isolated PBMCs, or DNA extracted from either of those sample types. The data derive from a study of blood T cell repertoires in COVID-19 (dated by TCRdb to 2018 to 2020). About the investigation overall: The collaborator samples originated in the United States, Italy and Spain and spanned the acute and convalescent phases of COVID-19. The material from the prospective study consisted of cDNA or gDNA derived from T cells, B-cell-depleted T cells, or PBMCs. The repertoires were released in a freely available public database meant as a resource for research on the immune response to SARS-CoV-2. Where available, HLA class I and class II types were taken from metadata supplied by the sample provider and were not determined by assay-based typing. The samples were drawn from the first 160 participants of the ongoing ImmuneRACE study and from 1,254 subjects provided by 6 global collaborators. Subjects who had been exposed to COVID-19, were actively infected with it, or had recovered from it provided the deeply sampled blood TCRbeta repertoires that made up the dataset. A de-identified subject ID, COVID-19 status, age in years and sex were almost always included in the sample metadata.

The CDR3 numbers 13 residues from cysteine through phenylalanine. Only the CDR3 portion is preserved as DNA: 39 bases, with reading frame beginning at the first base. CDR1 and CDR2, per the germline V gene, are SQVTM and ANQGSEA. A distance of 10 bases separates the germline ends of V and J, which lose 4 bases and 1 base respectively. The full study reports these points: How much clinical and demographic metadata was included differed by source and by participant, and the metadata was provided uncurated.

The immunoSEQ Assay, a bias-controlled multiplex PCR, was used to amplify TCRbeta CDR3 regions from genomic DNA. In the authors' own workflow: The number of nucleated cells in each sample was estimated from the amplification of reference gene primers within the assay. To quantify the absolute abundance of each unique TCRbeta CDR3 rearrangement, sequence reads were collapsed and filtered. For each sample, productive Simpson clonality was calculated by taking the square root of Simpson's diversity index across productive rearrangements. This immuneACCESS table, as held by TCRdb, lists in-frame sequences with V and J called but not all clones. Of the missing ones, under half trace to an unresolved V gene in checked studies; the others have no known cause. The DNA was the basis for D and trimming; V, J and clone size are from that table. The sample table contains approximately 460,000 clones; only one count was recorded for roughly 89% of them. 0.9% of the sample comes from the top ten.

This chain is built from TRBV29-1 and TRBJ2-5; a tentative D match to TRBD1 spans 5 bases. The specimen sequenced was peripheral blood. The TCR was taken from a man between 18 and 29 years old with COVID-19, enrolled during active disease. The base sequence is TGCAGCGTTGTAGGGGCAGCCCAAGAGACCCAGTACTTC. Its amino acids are CSVVGAAQETQYF.